The present T cell receptor (beta chain) was sequenced within a study of response to subunit inactivated influenza vaccine. Study-level results: With each seasonal influenza vaccination, the authors suggested, few new T cells are recruited.

The CDR3 covers 13 residues. Germline CDR1 and CDR2: SGHRS and YFSETQ. TCRdb itself ran the RT-PCR reads through MiXCR, one entry per CDR3 protein. The sample records about 650,000 distinct CDR3 sequences, approximately 14% being singletons. Turning to this clonotype: Antigen unknown. One end of the junction varies from germline; a read error may be responsible.

V is TRBV5-1 and J is TRBJ2-1; D is undetermined. This sequence was found in a man between 50 and 59 years old who received an inactivated influenza vaccine. This specimen consisted of PBMCs from blood, obtained roughly 2 weeks before vaccination. The CDR3 protein is CASSLASHKEQFF. CDR3 in DNA: TGCGCCAGCAGCTTGGCCTCGCACAAGGAGCAGTTCTTC.